The rows below give T cell receptor beta chains drawn from one sample of a study of control samples from healthy donors and cancer patients. Here immunoSEQ multiplex PCR was the method, and the copy in TCRdb shows in-frame clones only, minus some. The data hold 65,000 to 95,000 clones, with roughly 90% observed a single time. The material sequenced was blood. The receptors stem from a man in his fifties or sixties in good health. Each CDR3 is given with its conserved first and last residue. Each record gives: J gene, D gene, V gene, clone size, CDR3 protein, CDR3 DNA. D genes are given only for firm matches. The size entry is marked missing in some rows and otherwise reads once, few, many or a size class.

TRBJ2-7,.,TRBV30,.,CAQSGSYEQYF,TGTGCCCAGTCCGGTTCCTACGAGCAGTACTTC
TRBJ1-3,.,TRBV12-3/TRBV12-4,.,CASRPSSGNTIYF,TGTGCCAGCAGGCCCTCCTCTGGAAACACCATATATTTT
TRBJ1-1,.,TRBV11-1,.,CASSFRELNTEAFF,TGTGCCAGCAGCTTCAGGGAGCTGAACACTGAAGCTTTCTTT
TRBJ1-2,.,TRBV7-9,.,CASSSQNFGQSGYTF,TGTGCCAGCAGCTCCCAAAACTTCGGACAGTCGGGCTACACCTTC
TRBJ2-1,.,TRBV12-5,.,CASVVGVAAYNEQFF,TGTGCTAGTGTTGTAGGGGTAGCGGCCTACAATGAGCAGTTCTTC
TRBJ2-2,.,TRBV7-8,.,CASSSGATGELFF,TGTGCCAGCAGCTCAGGGGCAACCGGGGAGCTGTTTTTT
TRBJ1-3,.,TRBV21-1,.,CASSNRDRGFGSGNTIYF,.
TRBJ2-1,.,TRBV5-8,.,CASSLVGPVRYEQFF,TGTGCCAGCAGCTTAGTTGGGCCGGTTAGGTATGAGCAGTTCTTC
TRBJ2-5,.,TRBV20-1,.,CSATGTLTQYF,TGCAGTGCTACTGGGACTTTGACCCAGTACTTC
TRBJ2-1,TRBD2,TRBV9,.,CASSVAGAGGSYNEQFF,TGTGCCAGCAGCGTAGCAGGAGCGGGGGGCTCCTACAATGAGCAGTTCTTC
TRBJ2-7,TRBD2,TRBV11-2,.,CASSSRLAGPEEQYF,TGTGCCAGCAGCTCCCGGCTAGCGGGGCCCGAGGAGCAGTACTTC
TRBJ1-2,.,TRBV5-6,.,CASLGPTGYTF,TGTGCCAGCCTGGGGCCCACTGGCTACACCTTC
TRBJ2-3,TRBD2,TRBV9,.,CASSVAPSGGYTDTQYF,TGTGCCAGCAGCGTAGCCCCCAGCGGGGGGTACACAGATACGCAGTATTTT
TRBJ2-7,TRBD2,TRBV5-1,.,CASSLAISGGPTSYEQYF,TGCGCCAGCAGCTTGGCTATTAGCGGGGGGCCAACAAGCTACGAGCAGTACTTC
TRBJ1-5,.,TRBV10-3,once,CAIGGPKVRQPQHF,TGTGCCATCGGCGGCCCGAAAGTACGTCAGCCCCAGCATTTT
TRBJ2-7,TRBD1,TRBV19,.,CVSSVIPTGGWDEQYF,TGTGTCAGTAGTGTCATCCCAACAGGGGGCTGGGACGAGCAGTACTTC
TRBJ2-7,TRBD1,TRBV5-4,.,CASSLDWDRSYEQYF,TGTGCCAGCAGCTTGGACTGGGACAGATCCTACGAGCAGTACTTC
TRBJ1-5,.,TRBV6-5,.,CASTVGGNQPQHF,TGTGCCAGCACCGTCGGGGGGAATCAGCCCCAGCATTTT
TRBJ1-1,.,TRBV7-3,.,CASSLQGRTEAFF,TGTGCCAGCAGCTTGCAAGGGAGGACTGAAGCTTTCTTT
TRBJ1-2,.,TRBV6-5,.,CASRGVGGGYGYTF,TGTGCCAGCAGGGGGGTAGGAGGCGGGTATGGCTACACCTTC
TRBJ1-2,TRBD1,TRBV6-2/TRBV6-3,.,CASSYVGQGAYGYTF,TGTGCCAGCAGTTACGTGGGACAGGGGGCTTATGGCTACACCTTC
TRBJ1-6,.,TRBV18,.,CASSPKVSSNSPLHF,TGTGCCAGCTCACCTAAGGTCTCCTCTAATTCACCCCTCCACTTT
TRBJ2-7,.,TRBV7-2,.,CASSAPQGEGTYEQYF,TGTGCCAGCAGCGCTCCCCAGGGTGAAGGGACTTACGAGCAGTACTTC
TRBJ1-1,TRBD1,TRBV7-3,.,CASSRDRGNTEAFF,TGTGCCAGCAGCCGGGACAGGGGGAACACTGAAGCTTTCTTT
TRBJ2-2,.,TRBV6-1,.,CASSEGEGRRTGELFF,TGTGCCAGCAGTGAAGGAGAAGGGAGGCGCACCGGGGAGCTGTTTTTT
TRBJ2-7,.,TRBV2,.,CASSVSLPLSYEQYF,TGTGCCAGCAGCGTCAGCCTTCCCCTCTCCTACGAGCAGTACTTC
TRBJ1-4,TRBD1,TRBV5-1,.,CASSLLPGTGSNEKLFF,TGCGCCAGCAGCTTACTACCTGGGACAGGTTCGAATGAAAAACTGTTTTTT
TRBJ2-7,.,TRBV19,once,CASSIGFGRGYEQYF,TGTGCCAGTAGTATCGGATTTGGCCGAGGGTACGAGCAGTACTTC
TRBJ2-1,.,TRBV7-6,once,CASSLGGSYNEQFF,TGTGCCAGCAGCTTGGGGGGTTCCTACAATGAGCAGTTCTTC
TRBJ2-2,.,TRBV9,.,CASGNRGGTVELFF,TGTGCCAGTGGTAACAGGGGGGGCACCGTGGAGCTGTTTTTT
TRBJ1-2,TRBD1,TRBV6-5,.,CASTEGQGGYGYTF,TGTGCCAGCACCGAAGGACAGGGAGGCTATGGCTACACCTTC
TRBJ1-1,TRBD1,TRBV10-3,.,CAIRRFTGVQNTEAFF,TGTGCCATCAGACGATTTACAGGGGTCCAGAACACTGAAGCTTTCTTT
TRBJ2-7,.,TRBV2,.,CASSRGPGPEEQYF,TGTGCCAGCAGTCGAGGACCTGGCCCCGAAGAGCAGTACTTC
TRBJ2-2,.,TRBV18,.,CASSSGQMNTGELFF,TGTGCCAGCTCATCTGGACAGATGAACACCGGGGAGCTGTTTTTT
TRBJ2-1,TRBD2,TRBV11-3,.,CASSFPLPGGSYNEQFF,TGTGCCAGCAGCTTTCCCCTTCCGGGGGGCTCCTACAATGAGCAGTTCTTC
TRBJ2-3,.,TRBV3-1/TRBV3-2,.,CASSFTDTQYF,TGTGCCAGCTCGTTCACAGATACGCAGTATTTT
TRBJ2-5,TRBD1,TRBV6-6,.,CAIRDRGLGETQYF,TGTGCCATCCGGGACAGGGGGCTGGGAGAGACCCAGTACTTC
TRBJ2-7,.,TRBV5-1,.,CASSPGVVYEQYF,TGCGCCAGCAGCCCGGGAGTAGTCTACGAGCAGTACTTC
TRBJ2-7,.,TRBV19,.,CASSIAQSSYEQYF,TGTGCCAGTAGTATAGCGCAGAGCTCCTACGAGCAGTACTTC
TRBJ1-4,TRBD1,TRBV5-1,.,CASSRYRGVGEKLFF,TGCGCCAGCAGCAGATACAGGGGAGTGGGTGAAAAACTGTTTTTT
TRBJ1-2,.,TRBV6-2/TRBV6-3,.,CASSWGSDYGYTF,TGTGCCAGCAGTTGGGGCAGCGACTATGGCTACACCTTC
TRBJ1-6,.,TRBV4-3,.,CASSQWGPSYNSPLHF,TGCGCCAGCAGCCAATGGGGGCCATCCTATAATTCACCCCTCCACTTT
TRBJ2-5,.,TRBV10-3,.,CAISARGIQETQYF,TGTGCCATCAGTGCTCGGGGAATCCAAGAGACCCAGTACTTC
TRBJ1-5,TRBD1,TRBV15,.,CATKTGGAYSNQPQHF,TGTGCCACCAAGACAGGGGGCGCCTATAGCAATCAGCCCCAGCATTTT
TRBJ1-2,.,TRBV30,.,CAYQGWTGDGYTF,TGTGCCTACCAAGGATGGACGGGGGATGGCTACACCTTC
TRBJ2-7,TRBD2,TRBV5-1,.,CASSREARGNEQYF,TGCGCCAGCAGCCGGGAGGCACGGGGTAACGAGCAGTACTTC